This note documents a single T cell receptor beta chain sequence. Its matching antigen is unknown. The protocol was immunoSEQ multiplex PCR, while the TCRdb copy is restricted to in-frame clones and leaves out a portion. The sample consists of 90,000 to 100,000 clones, roughly 88% of them appearing once. These data belong to a study of T cells in localized non-small cell lung cancer. Study observations and caveats: Adjacent lung tissue had a median 57 of the top 100 clones found in the tumor.

CDR1 GTSNPN and CDR2 SVGIG come from the germline V gene (reference sequence). CDR3 size: 10 residues. Trimming shortened V by 2 bases and J by 12 bases, and 8 bases separated the two germline ends. The starting material was PBMCs, obtained before any cancer treatment. The genes are TRBV30 and TRBJ2-1; D uncertain. This receptor was identified in a woman aged 40-69 years with stage II squamous cell lung carcinoma. The CDR3 region is CAWSTGSQFF. In DNA, the CDR3 is TGTGCCTGGAGTACCGGGTCGCAGTTCTTC.